This TCR beta chain was observed in a study of blood T cell repertoires in COVID-19 (dated by TCRdb to 2020 to 2021). Background for the entire study: Collaborator samples came from the United States, Italy and Spain and covered acute and convalescent phases of COVID-19. The material from the prospective study consisted of cDNA or gDNA derived from T cells, B-cell-depleted T cells, or PBMCs. The sample metadata nearly always contained a de-identified subject ID, COVID-19 status, age in years and sex. The repertoires were made available in a free public database intended to serve as a resource for research on the immune response to SARS-CoV-2. Where available, HLA class I and class II types were obtained from metadata supplied by the sample provider rather than from assay-based typing. Subjects who had been exposed to COVID-19, were actively infected with it, or had recovered from it provided the deeply sampled blood TCRbeta repertoires that made up the dataset. The samples were drawn from two sources: the first 160 participants of the ongoing ImmuneRACE study, and 1,000 to 1,500 subjects contributed by 6 global collaborators. Here is what the overall study found, with its caveats: Clinical and demographic metadata were provided uncurated, with the amount varying by source and participant.

Of note for this clone: Its target antigen remains unknown. Base quality data are lacking; no much larger clone is found one base away.

Collaborating institutions collected whole blood in K2EDTA tubes following their own protocols. For TCRbeta analysis, collaborator samples were shipped as frozen whole blood, as isolated PBMCs, or as DNA extracted from either sample type. TCRbeta CDR3 regions were amplified from genomic DNA using the immunoSEQ Assay, a bias-controlled multiplex PCR. Under the source paper's analysis protocol: The number of nucleated cells in each sample was estimated from the amplification of reference gene primers within the assay. To quantify the absolute abundance of each unique TCRbeta CDR3 rearrangement, sequence reads were collapsed and filtered. For each sample, productive Simpson clonality was calculated as the square root of Simpson's diversity index over productive rearrangements. Sourced from immuneACCESS, this table was stored by TCRdb with only in-frame sequences that have V and J called. A share of the clones is absent; for the studies checked, an unresolved V gene accounts for under half, and the remainder has no known explanation. For V, J and clone size, that table is used; D and trimming come from the DNA. In all, the sample holds approximately 140,000 clones, and roughly 86% of those were seen once. The ten largest clones represent approximately 8% of the sample.

This TCR derives from a woman aged 60-75 years with acute or convalescent COVID-19. Sequenced input: peripheral blood.

This receptor carries the CDR3 CASSLQPGQRLNYGYTF. The bases read TGTGCCAGCAGCCTTCAACCGGGACAGAGACTTAACTATGGCTACACCTTC. The rearranged segments are TRBV6-2 or TRBV6-3 and TRBJ1-2, with TRBD1 identical over 7 junction bases. After removal of 6 bases from V and 1 base from J, the junction retains 14 bases not matched to a gene. CDR3 length: 17 amino acids, cysteine to phenylalanine. Left in the record is the CDR3 DNA by itself, 51 bases read in frame from the first base. CDR1 MNHEY and CDR2 SVGEGT were looked up in the germline V gene.